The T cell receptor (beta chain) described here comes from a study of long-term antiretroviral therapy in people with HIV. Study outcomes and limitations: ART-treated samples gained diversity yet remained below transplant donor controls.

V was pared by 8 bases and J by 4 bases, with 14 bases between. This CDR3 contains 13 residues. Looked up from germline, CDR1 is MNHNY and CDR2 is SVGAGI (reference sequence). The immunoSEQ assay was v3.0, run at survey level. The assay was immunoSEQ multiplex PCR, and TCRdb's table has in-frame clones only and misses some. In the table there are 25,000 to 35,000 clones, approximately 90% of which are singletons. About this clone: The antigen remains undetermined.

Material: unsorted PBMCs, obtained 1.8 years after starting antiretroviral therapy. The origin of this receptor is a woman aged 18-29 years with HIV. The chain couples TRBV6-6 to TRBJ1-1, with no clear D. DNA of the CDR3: TGTGCCAGCGTCGCGGGGTTGAGCACTGAAGCTTTCTTT. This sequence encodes CASVAGLSTEAFF.